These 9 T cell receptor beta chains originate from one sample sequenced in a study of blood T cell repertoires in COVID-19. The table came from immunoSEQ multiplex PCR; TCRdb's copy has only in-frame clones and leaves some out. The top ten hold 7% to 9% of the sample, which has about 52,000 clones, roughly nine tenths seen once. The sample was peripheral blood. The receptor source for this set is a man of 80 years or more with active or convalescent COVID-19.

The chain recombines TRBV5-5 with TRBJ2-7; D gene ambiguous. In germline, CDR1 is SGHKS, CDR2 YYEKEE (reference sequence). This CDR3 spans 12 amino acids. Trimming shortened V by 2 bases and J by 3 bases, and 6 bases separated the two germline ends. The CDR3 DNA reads TGTGCCAGCAGCTTCGGAGTCTACGAGCAGTACTTC. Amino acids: CASSFGVYEQYF.

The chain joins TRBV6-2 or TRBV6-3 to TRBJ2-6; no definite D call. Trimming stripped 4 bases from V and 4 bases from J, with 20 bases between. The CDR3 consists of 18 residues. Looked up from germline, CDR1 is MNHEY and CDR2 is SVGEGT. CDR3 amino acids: CASSWPVSTLGGANVLTF. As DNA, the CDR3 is TGTGCCAGCAGTTGGCCTGTAAGTACTCTGGGCGGGGCCAACGTCCTGACTTTC.

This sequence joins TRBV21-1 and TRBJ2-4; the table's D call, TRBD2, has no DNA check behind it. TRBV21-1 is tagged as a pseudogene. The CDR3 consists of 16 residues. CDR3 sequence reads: CASSKKVRVAKNIQYF. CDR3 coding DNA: TGTGCCAGCAGCAAAAAAGTGAGGGTGGCCAAAAACATTCAGTACTTC.

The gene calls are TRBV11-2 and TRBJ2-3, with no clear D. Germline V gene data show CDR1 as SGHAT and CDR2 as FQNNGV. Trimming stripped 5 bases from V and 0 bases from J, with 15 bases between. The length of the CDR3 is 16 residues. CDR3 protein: CASSPVAGASTDTQYF. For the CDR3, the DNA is TGTGCCAGCAGCCCCGTAGCCGGTGCTAGCACAGATACGCAGTATTTT.

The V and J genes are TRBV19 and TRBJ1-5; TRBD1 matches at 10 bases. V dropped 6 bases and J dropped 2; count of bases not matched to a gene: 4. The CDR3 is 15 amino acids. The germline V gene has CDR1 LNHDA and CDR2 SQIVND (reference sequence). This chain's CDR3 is CASSPGTGGNQPQHF. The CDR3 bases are TGTGCCAGTAGCCCTGGGACAGGGGGCAATCAGCCCCAGCATTTT.

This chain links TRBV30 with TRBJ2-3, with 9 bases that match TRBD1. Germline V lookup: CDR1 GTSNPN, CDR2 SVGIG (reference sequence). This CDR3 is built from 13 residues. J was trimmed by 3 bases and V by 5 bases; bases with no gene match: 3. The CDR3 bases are TGTGCCTGGTTTGGACAGGGGACAGATACGCAGTATTTT. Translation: CAWFGQGTDTQYF.

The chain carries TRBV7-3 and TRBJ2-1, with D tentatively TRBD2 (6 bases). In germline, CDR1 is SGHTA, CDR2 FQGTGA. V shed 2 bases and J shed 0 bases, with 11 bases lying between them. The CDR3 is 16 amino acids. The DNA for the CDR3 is TGTGCCAGCAGCTTACTGGAGGGGAGCTCCTACAATGAGCAGTTCTTC. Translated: CASSLLEGSSYNEQFF.

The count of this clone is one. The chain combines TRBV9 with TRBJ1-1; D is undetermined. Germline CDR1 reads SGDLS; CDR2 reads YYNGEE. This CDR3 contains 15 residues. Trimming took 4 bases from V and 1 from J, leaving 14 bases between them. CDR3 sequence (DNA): TGTGCCAGCAGCCTCGCGGCAGTGACGAACACTGAAGCTTTCTTT. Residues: CASSLAAVTNTEAFF.

This chain's CDR3 is CASSQEPGQGANYGYTF. The CDR3 coding sequence is TGTGCCAGCAGCCAAGAACCGGGACAGGGGGCAAACTATGGCTACACCTTC. The chain couples TRBV4-2 to TRBJ1-2, with 12 bases identical to TRBD1. The CDR3 consists of 17 residues. V shed 0 bases, J shed 2 bases, and the junction held 4 bases outside the gene matches. The V gene's germline CDR1 is LGHNA and CDR2 YNFKEQ.